This paragraph covers one T cell receptor (beta chain) sequence. The V and J ends lost 4 bases and 4 bases, in that order; junction bases with no gene match: 10. This CDR3 comprises 15 residues. Germline V gene lookup returns CDR1 SGDLS and CDR2 YYNGEE. This specimen belongs to a study of blood T cell repertoires in COVID-19. In the study's own analysis: Reference gene primer amplification gave nucleated cell count estimates. The method was immunoSEQ multiplex PCR; TCRdb's version includes in-frame clones alone and lacks a portion of them. V and J calls and clone size are as listed in that table; D and trimming were resolved from the DNA. The repertoire holds about 200,000 clones, with around 80% as singletons.

The sample was peripheral blood. This chain joins TRBV9 and TRBJ2-5; 7 bases are shared with TRBD1. This clonotype originated in a woman aged 65 to 85 with acute or convalescent COVID-19. CDR3 amino acids: CASSLGTARGETQYF. The CDR3 DNA reads as TGTGCCAGCAGCCTAGGGACAGCAAGGGGAGAGACCCAGTACTTC.